This T cell receptor beta chain was captured in a study of blood T cell repertoires in COVID-19. Study-wide context: Italy, Spain and the United States were the sources of the convalescent and acute COVID-19 samples. T cells, B-cell-depleted T cells, or PBMCs provided the cDNA or gDNA that served as material.

CDR3 length equals 11 residues. In germline, CDR1 is ENHRY, CDR2 SYGVKD. V lost 8 bases and J 7 bases, leaving 9 bases between the germline ends. The protocol was immunoSEQ multiplex PCR, while the TCRdb copy is restricted to in-frame clones and leaves out a portion. The repertoire holds approximately 200,000 clones, with 65% to 90% as singletons. Cohort assignment relied on participant-reported clinical history. Within the 2 weeks before study entry, each person in the exposed group met a COVID-19 case. Sequencing was done on a sample of PBMCs or T cells enriched from blood (not recorded which). The chain employs TRBV10-3 and TRBJ2-1; possibly TRBD1 for D (6 bases). This receptor was taken from a woman aged 25 to 39 who had been exposed to COVID-19. The chain's CDR3 is CAIQTGNEQFF. Written as DNA, the CDR3 is TGTGCCATCCAGACAGGTAATGAGCAGTTCTTC.